One and the same sample provided the 11 T cell receptor beta chains below, sequenced in a study of PD-1 blockade in classical Hodgkin lymphoma. No patient escaped relapse after autologous stem cell transplantation, and brentuximab vedotin exposure varied. TCRdb keeps only in-frame clones here, not all; method: immunoSEQ multiplex PCR. The sample yields approximately 84,000 clones, under 90% seen once. This sample comprised peripheral blood mononuclear cells (PBMCs), obtained at baseline. The receptors here all came from a human donor with classical Hodgkin lymphoma.

The chain links TRBV6-1 to TRBJ1-4; 7 bases are shared with TRBD1. This CDR3 has 14 residues. The J segment lost 8 bases and the V segment lost 3 bases, leaving 6 bases of the junction unmatched. Germline values: CDR1 MNHNS, CDR2 SASEGT. Here the CDR3 reads CASSDQGVGEKLFF. The CDR3 DNA reads TGTGCCAGCAGTGACCAGGGGGTCGGAGAAAAACTGTTTTTT.

V and J are TRBV6-1 and TRBJ2-5; D not resolved. The CDR3 has 15 residues. Trimming shortened V by 4 bases and J by 1 base, and 13 bases separated the two germline ends. CDR1 is MNHNS and CDR2 is SASEGT in the germline V gene. CDR3: CASSGDRVVQETQYF. CDR3 nucleotide sequence: TGTGCCAGCAGTGGGGATCGAGTGGTCCAAGAGACCCAGTACTTC.

The rearrangement links TRBV7-9 to TRBJ1-1; 7 bases match TRBD1. Germline V gene sequence: CDR1 SEHNR, CDR2 FQNEAQ (reference sequence). After removal of 8 bases from V and 0 bases from J, the junction contained 6 bases not matched to a gene. The CDR3 runs to 14 residues. CDR3 sequence (DNA): TGTGCCAGCGATAGGGGGCCTCTGAACACTGAAGCTTTCTTT. This codes for CASDRGPLNTEAFF.

The V and J genes are TRBV6-5 and TRBJ1-6; D is undetermined. Germline V gene data show CDR1 as MNHEY and CDR2 as SVGAGI. The CDR3 runs to 12 residues. Between the trimmed V and J ends, which lost 5 bases and 9 bases, there was a span of 8 bases. CDR3 sequence (DNA): TGTGCCAGCAGTCCCGGCGTTTCACCCCTCCACTTT. Protein sequence: CASSPGVSPLHF.

The chain joins TRBV5-1 to TRBJ2-3; D possibly uses TRBD1 or TRBD2 (5 bases each). V was clipped by 1 base and J by 3 bases, with 6 bases between them. The CDR3 length is 13 residues. Germline-derived CDR1 and CDR2 are SGHRS and YFSETQ. CDR3 residues: CASSLWGTDTQYF. In DNA, the CDR3 is TGCGCCAGCAGCTTGTGGGGGACAGATACGCAGTATTTT.

This rearrangement joins TRBV5-1 to TRBJ2-7; D is undetermined. The V gene's germline CDR1 is SGHRS and CDR2 YFSETQ. V was pared by 0 bases and J by 2 bases, with 9 bases between. The CDR3 is made up of 14 amino acids. The CDR3 nucleotides read TGCGCCAGCAGCTTGGCGCAGAGTGCCTACGAGCAGTACTTC. This gives the protein CASSLAQSAYEQYF.

The V call is TRBV7-2, the J call TRBJ2-5, with D possibly called TRBD1 or TRBD2 (6 bases each). Trimming removed 1 base from V and 3 bases from J, with 9 bases in between. Germline V lookup: CDR1 SGHTA, CDR2 FQGNSA. This CDR3 comprises 14 residues. CDR3 coding DNA: TGTGCCAGCAGCTTAGGAGGGGGGAAAGAGACCCAGTACTTC. Amino acids: CASSLGGGKETQYF.

The chain couples TRBV6-5 to TRBJ2-5, with 7 bases that match TRBD1. Germline V gene data show CDR1 as MNHEY and CDR2 as SVGAGI. The CDR3 sequence is 15 residues long. The junction had 8 bases not matched to a gene; V was cut back by 2 bases and J by 5 bases. The CDR3 nucleotides read TGTGCCAGCAGTTACGGGACAGCAACAATGGAGACCCAGTACTTC. Its protein product is CASSYGTATMETQYF.

This clone was seen only once. The gene calls are TRBV5-6 and TRBJ2-7; a possible D gene is TRBD2 (6 bases). Germline-derived CDR1 and CDR2 are SGHDT and YYEEEE. V lost 0 bases and J lost 3, with 10 bases in between. The CDR3 has 14 amino acids. In DNA, the CDR3 is TGTGCCAGCAGCTTGGTGGACGGGGGCTACGAGCAGTACTTC. It is translated as CASSLVDGGYEQYF.

J is TRBJ2-1 and V is TRBV18, with 16 bases identical to TRBD2. The germline gives CDR1 KGHSH, CDR2 LQKENI. The CDR3 is made up of 18 amino acids. V lost 0 bases to trimming and J lost 10 bases; unmatched junction nucleotides: 9. The CDR3 loop reads CASSPPGLAGGPWNEQFF. CDR3 in DNA: TGTGCCAGCTCACCACCGGGACTAGCGGGAGGGCCATGGAACGAGCAGTTCTTC.

The V and J genes are TRBV5-4 and TRBJ1-2; unclear D gene. V was pared by 4 bases and J by 5 bases, with 12 bases between. The germline gives CDR1 SGHNT, CDR2 YYREEE (reference sequence). CDR3 size: 13 residues. CDR3 in DNA: TGTGCCAGCAGCCAGAACAGCGGTTATGGCTACACCTTC. Its protein product is CASSQNSGYGYTF. Filled out from reference TRBV5-4 and TRBJ1-2, the complete variable domain reads ETGVTQSPTHLIKTRGQQVTLRCSSQSGHNTVSWYQQALGQGPQFIFQYYREEENGRGNFPPRFSGLQFPNYSSELNVNALELDDSALYLCASSQNSGYGYTFGSGTRLTVV.